Listed here are 11 T cell receptor beta chains from one sample, sequenced in a study of beta chain features in type 1 diabetes (dated by TCRdb to 2016 to 2019). The library was built by means of the immunoSEQ multiplex PCR assay. The entire amount of isolated RNA was reverse transcribed using the High Capacity cDNA Reverse Transcription Kit, so the sequenced TCRB transcripts were expressed ones. This is the immuneACCESS table as TCRdb keeps it, with only in-frame sequences that have V and J called. A part of the clones is gone; compared with another copy, unresolved V genes explain less than half, and the rest is unexplained. The sample table shows over 350,000 clones, and over 12% are seen once. The ten largest clones represent approximately 0.02% of the sample. Sequencing input: naive CD4+ T cells from blood. The sample's cell subset or site, from its label and the paper: true naive CD4+ T cells. The receptors stem from a woman between 18 and 29 years old in good health.

This clone was picked up a small number of times. The V call is TRBV30, the J call TRBJ1-5, with unresolved D. Trimming shortened V by 3 bases and J by 3 bases, and 9 bases separated the two germline ends. Germline V CDR1 and CDR2: GTSNPN, SVGIG (reference sequence). The CDR3 length is 13 residues. The CDR3 protein is CAWSRGDNQPQHF. CDR3 coding DNA: TGTGCCTGGAGCCGGGGTGACAATCAGCCCCAGCATTTT. Using reference TRBV30 and TRBJ1-5 for the parts outside the CDR3, the full variable domain is SQTIHQWPATLVQPVGSPLSLECTVEGTSNPNLYWYRQAAGRGLQLLFYSVGIGQISSEVPQNLSASRPQDRQFILSSKKLLLSDSGFYLCAWSRGDNQPQHFGDGTRLSIL.

V and J are TRBV6-5 and TRBJ1-4, with 7 bases fitting TRBD1. CDR3 size: 13 residues. After removal of 6 bases from V and 10 bases from J, the junction contained 8 bases not matched to a gene. The germline gives CDR1 MNHEY, CDR2 SVGAGI. The chain's CDR3 is CASRVRTGGKLFF. CDR3 nucleotide sequence: TGTGCCAGCAGGGTTAGGACAGGAGGAAAACTGTTTTTT.

This clone was counted a few times. The CDR3 protein is CASSRRYGQNFLQETQYF. The CDR3 coding sequence is TGCGCCAGCAGCCGTCGATACGGACAGAATTTCCTCCAAGAGACCCAGTACTTC. The rearrangement joins TRBV5-1 to TRBJ2-5; tentative D call: TRBD1 (6 bases). The CDR3 totals 18 residues. V was trimmed by 4 bases and J by 1 base, leaving 23 bases between them. The germline V gene encodes CDR1 SGHRS and CDR2 YFSETQ.

The V and J genes are TRBV7-9 and TRBJ2-6, with 7 bases fitting TRBD1. The germline gives CDR1 SEHNR, CDR2 FQNEAQ (reference sequence). The CDR3 has 14 amino acids. Trimming removed 6 bases from V and 6 bases from J; junction bases left unmatched: 5. CDR3 in DNA: TGTGCCAGCAGTGTGACAGGGTCGGCCAACGTCCTGACTTTC. Translating it yields CASSVTGSANVLTF. Variable domain in full (rest from reference TRBV7-9 and TRBJ2-6): DTGVSQNPRHKITKRGQNVTFRCDPISEHNRLYWYRQTLGQGPEFLTYFQNEAQLEKSRLLSDRFSAERPKGSFSTLEIQRTEQGDSAMYLCASSVTGSANVLTFGAGSRLTVL.

A few counts support this clone. V is TRBV29-1 and J is TRBJ2-3, with a tentative D call TRBD2 (5 bases). Germline lookup yields CDR1 SQVTM and CDR2 ANQGSEA. CDR3 length: 13 amino acids. Deletions cut 6 bases from V and 2 bases from J, with 12 bases between. The CDR3 here is CSVKRGYTDTQYF. Written as DNA, the CDR3 is TGCAGCGTCAAACGAGGGTACACAGATACGCAGTATTTT.

This clone came up a few times. The V and J genes are TRBV5-1 and TRBJ1-1; the match to TRBD1 covers 9 bases. CDR1 is SGHRS, CDR2 YFSETQ, per germline. V shed 4 bases, J shed 1 base, and the junction held 5 bases outside the gene matches. The CDR3 is 15 residues long. DNA of the CDR3: TGCGCCAGCAGCGCGTGGACAGGGGAGAACACTGAAGCTTTCTTT. Encoded protein: CASSAWTGENTEAFF. The whole variable domain, remainder taken from reference TRBV5-1 and TRBJ1-1, is KAGVTQTPRYLIKTRGQQVTLSCSPISGHRSVSWYQQTPGQGLQFLFEYFSETQRNKGNFPGRFSGRQFSNSRSEMNVSTLELGDSALYLCASSAWTGENTEAFFGQGTRLTVV.

This chain connects TRBV19 to TRBJ1-1; D is ambiguous. In germline, CDR1 is LNHDA, CDR2 SQIVND (reference sequence). The CDR3 covers 15 residues. V was trimmed by 0 bases and J by 1 base, leaving 9 bases between them. The CDR3 region is CASSIEIRRNTEAFF. The CDR3 nucleotides are TGTGCCAGTAGTATAGAAATCAGAAGGAACACTGAAGCTTTCTTT.

This clone was counted a few times. The V and J genes are TRBV9 and TRBJ2-7; 7 bases are shared with TRBD2. Germline trimming cut 3 bases from V and 6 bases from J; bases unmatched to any gene: 6. The CDR3 consists of 13 residues. Germline V gene sequence: CDR1 SGDLS, CDR2 YYNGEE. The CDR3 DNA reads as TGTGCCAGCAGCGGGTCGACGGGGGGCGAGCAGTACTTC. Protein product: CASSGSTGGEQYF.

The rearrangement joins TRBV28 to TRBJ2-7, with TRBD1 identical over 8 bases. V shed 6 bases and J 0 bases; nucleotides not matched to a gene: 7. Germline CDR1 and CDR2: MDHEN and SYDVKM. This CDR3 region has 15 residues. The CDR3 sequence is CASSSDRVSSYEQYF. CDR3 nucleotides: TGTGCCAGCAGCTCGGACAGGGTTAGCTCCTACGAGCAGTACTTC.

This clone was detected only a few times. V is TRBV13 and J is TRBJ2-3; no definite D call. V gave up 5 bases and J gave up 5 bases, with 11 bases separating them. The CDR3 extends over 13 amino acids. Germline V gene data show CDR1 as PRHDT and CDR2 as FYEKMQ (reference sequence). The CDR3 region is CASSRPHGDTQYF. The CDR3 region has the DNA TGTGCCAGCAGCCGTCCACATGGAGATACGCAGTATTTT.

The table lists this clone with a few counts. The J gene is TRBJ2-5, the V gene TRBV6-5; the D gene is possibly TRBD1 (6 bases). V was cut by 6 bases and J by 9 bases, with 23 bases left in between. Germline CDR1 MNHEY, CDR2 SVGAGI. This CDR3 region has 15 residues. CDR3 region: CASRQPVGTPGAQYF. In DNA form, the CDR3 reads TGTGCCAGCAGACAGCCGGTGGGGACGCCAGGGGCCCAGTACTTC.